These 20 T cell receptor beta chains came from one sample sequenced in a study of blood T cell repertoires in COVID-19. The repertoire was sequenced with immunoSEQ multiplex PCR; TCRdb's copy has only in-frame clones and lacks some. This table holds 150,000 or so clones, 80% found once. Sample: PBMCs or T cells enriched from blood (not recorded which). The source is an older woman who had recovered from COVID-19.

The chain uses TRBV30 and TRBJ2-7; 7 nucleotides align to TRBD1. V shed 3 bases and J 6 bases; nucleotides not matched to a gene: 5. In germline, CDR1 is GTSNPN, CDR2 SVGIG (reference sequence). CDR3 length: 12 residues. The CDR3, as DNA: TGTGCCTGGAGGGGACAGAAGGGCGAGCAGTACTTC. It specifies CAWRGQKGEQYF.

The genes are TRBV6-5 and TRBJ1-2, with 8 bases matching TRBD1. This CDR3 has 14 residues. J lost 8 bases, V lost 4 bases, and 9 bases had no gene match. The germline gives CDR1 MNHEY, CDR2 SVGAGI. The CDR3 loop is CASSLAGGAGGYTF. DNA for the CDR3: TGTGCCAGCAGTTTGGCAGGGGGCGCAGGGGGCTACACCTTC.

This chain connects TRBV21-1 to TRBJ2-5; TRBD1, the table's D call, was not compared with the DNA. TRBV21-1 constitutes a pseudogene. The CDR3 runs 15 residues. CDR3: CASSCRQIFRETQYF. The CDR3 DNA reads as TGTGCCAGCAGCTGCCGACAGATATTTCGGGAGACCCAGTACTTC.

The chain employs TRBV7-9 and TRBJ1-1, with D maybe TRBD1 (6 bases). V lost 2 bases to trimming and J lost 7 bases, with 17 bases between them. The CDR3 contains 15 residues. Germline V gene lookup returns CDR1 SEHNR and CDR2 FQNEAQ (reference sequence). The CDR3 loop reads CASSLNRAYSGEAFF. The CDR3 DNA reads TGTGCCAGCAGCTTAAACAGGGCGTATTCGGGTGAAGCTTTCTTT.

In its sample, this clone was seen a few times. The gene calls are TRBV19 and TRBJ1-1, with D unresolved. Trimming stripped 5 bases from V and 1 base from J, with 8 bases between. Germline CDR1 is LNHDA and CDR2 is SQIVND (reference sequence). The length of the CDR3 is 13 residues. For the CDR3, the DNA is TGTGCCAGTAGTCTCGACTGGAACACTGAAGCTTTCTTT. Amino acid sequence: CASSLDWNTEAFF.

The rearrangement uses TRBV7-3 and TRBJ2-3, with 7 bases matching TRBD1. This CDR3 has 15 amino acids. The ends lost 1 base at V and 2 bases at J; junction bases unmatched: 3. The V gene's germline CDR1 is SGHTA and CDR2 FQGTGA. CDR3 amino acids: CASSLNGQVTDTQYF. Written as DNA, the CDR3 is TGTGCCAGCAGCTTAAATGGACAGGTCACAGATACGCAGTATTTT. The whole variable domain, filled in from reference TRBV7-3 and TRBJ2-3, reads GAGVSQTPSNKVTEKGKYVELRCDPISGHTALYWYRQSLGQGPEFLIYFQGTGAADDSGLPNDRFFAVRPEGSVSTLKIQRTERGDSAVYLCASSLNGQVTDTQYFGPGTRLTVL.

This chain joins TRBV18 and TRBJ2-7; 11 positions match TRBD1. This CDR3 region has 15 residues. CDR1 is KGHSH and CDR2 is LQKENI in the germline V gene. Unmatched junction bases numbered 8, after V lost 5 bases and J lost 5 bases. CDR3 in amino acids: CASSGQGALSNEQYF. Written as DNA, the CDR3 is TGTGCCAGCTCAGGACAGGGGGCGTTATCGAACGAGCAGTACTTC.

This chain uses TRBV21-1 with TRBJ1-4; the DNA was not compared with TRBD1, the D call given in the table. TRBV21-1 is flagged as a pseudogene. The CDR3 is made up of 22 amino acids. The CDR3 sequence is CASSKVRGRQGEKFATNEKLFF. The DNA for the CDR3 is TGTGCCAGCAGCAAAGTGCGGGGTCGACAGGGGGAAAAATTTGCAACTAATGAAAAACTGTTTTTT.

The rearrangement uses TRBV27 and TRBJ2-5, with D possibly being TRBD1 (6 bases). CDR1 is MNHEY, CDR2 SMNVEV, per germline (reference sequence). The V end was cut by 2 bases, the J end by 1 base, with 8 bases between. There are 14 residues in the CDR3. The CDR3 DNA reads TGTGCCAGCAGTTTAGGACAGCTCCAAGAGACCCAGTACTTC. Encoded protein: CASSLGQLQETQYF.

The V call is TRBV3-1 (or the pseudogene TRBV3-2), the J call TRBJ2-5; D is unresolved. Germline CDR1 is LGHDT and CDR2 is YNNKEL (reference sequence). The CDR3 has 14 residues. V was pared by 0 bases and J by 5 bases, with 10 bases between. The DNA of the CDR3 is TGTGCCAGCAGCCAAGACTGGAGTACTGAGACCCAGTACTTC. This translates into CASSQDWSTETQYF.

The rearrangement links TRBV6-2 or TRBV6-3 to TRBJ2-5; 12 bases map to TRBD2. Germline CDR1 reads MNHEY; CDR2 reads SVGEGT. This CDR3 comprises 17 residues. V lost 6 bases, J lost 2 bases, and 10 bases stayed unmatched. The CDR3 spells CASSLHSGTSGQETQYF. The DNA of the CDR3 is TGTGCCAGCAGCCTACACTCCGGGACTAGCGGGCAAGAGACCCAGTACTTC.

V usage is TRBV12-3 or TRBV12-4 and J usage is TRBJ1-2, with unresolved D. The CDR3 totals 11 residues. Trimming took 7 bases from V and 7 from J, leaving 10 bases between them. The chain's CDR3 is CASTRRSGYTF. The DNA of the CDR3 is TGTGCCAGCACCCGTAGGAGTGGCTACACCTTC.

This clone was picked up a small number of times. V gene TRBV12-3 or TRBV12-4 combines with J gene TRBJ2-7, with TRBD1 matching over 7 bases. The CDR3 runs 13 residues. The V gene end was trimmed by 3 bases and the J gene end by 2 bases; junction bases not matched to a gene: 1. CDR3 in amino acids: CASSFDRAYEQYF. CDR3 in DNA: TGTGCCAGCAGTTTCGACAGGGCCTACGAGCAGTACTTC.

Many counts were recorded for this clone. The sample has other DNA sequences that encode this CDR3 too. In DNA, the CDR3 is TGTGCCAGCAGCCAAGATTGGGGCGGGGCCTACGAGCAGTACTTC. Translation: CASSQDWGGAYEQYF. This chain connects TRBV3-1 (or the pseudogene TRBV3-2) to TRBJ2-7, with TRBD2 as a possible D gene (6 bases). V lost 0 bases and J 2 bases, leaving 11 bases between the germline ends. Per the germline V gene, CDR1 is LGHDT and CDR2 is YNNKEL (reference sequence). CDR3 length: 15 amino acids.

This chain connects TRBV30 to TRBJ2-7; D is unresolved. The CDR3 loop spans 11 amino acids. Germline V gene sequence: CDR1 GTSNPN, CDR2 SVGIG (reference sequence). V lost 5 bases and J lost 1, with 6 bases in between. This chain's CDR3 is CAWGRSYEQYF. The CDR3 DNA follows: TGTGCCTGGGGCCGATCCTACGAGCAGTACTTC.

The CDR3 loop is CASSSRQDPEAFF. The CDR3 DNA reads as TGTGCCAGCAGCTCTCGACAGGACCCTGAAGCTTTCTTT. V gene TRBV13 combines with J gene TRBJ1-1, with D maybe TRBD1 (6 bases). Germline lookup yields CDR1 PRHDT and CDR2 FYEKMQ (reference sequence). Between the trimmed V and J ends, which lost 4 bases and 6 bases, there was a span of 12 bases. This CDR3 contains 13 residues. The full variable domain, in which reference TRBV13 and TRBJ1-1 provide the parts outside the CDR3, is AAGVIQSPRHLIKEKRETATLKCYPIPRHDTVYWYQQGPGQDPQFLISFYEKMQSDKGSIPDRFSAQQFSDYHSELNMSSLELGDSALYFCASSSRQDPEAFFGQGTRLTVV.

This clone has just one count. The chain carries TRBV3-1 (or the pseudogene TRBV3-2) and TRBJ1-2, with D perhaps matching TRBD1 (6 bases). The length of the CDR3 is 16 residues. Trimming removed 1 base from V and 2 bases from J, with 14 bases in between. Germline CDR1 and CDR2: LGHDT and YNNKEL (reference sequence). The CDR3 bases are TGTGCCAGCAGCCAAGGTCGGACAGTACTAAACTATGGCTACACCTTC. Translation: CASSQGRTVLNYGYTF.

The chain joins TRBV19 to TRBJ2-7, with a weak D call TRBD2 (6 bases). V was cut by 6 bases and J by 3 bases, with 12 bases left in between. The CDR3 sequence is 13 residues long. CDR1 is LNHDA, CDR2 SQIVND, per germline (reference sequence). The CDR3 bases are TGTGCCAGTAGCCCGGGGGTCGACTACGAGCAGTACTTC. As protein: CASSPGVDYEQYF.

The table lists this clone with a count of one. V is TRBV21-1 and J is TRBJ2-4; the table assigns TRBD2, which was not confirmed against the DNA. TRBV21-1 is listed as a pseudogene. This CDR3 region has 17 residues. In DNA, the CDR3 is TGTGCCAGCAGCAAAACGGGGAAGAAGGTAGCCAAAAACATTCAGTACTTC. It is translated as CASSKTGKKVAKNIQYF.

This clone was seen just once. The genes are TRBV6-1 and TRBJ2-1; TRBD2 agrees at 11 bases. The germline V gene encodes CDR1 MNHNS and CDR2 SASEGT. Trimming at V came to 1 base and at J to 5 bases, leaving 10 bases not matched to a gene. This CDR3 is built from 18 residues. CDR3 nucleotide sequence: TGTGCCAGCAGTGAAGGTCTAGCGGGGGGTAATGGGGACAATGAGCAGTTCTTC. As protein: CASSEGLAGGNGDNEQFF.